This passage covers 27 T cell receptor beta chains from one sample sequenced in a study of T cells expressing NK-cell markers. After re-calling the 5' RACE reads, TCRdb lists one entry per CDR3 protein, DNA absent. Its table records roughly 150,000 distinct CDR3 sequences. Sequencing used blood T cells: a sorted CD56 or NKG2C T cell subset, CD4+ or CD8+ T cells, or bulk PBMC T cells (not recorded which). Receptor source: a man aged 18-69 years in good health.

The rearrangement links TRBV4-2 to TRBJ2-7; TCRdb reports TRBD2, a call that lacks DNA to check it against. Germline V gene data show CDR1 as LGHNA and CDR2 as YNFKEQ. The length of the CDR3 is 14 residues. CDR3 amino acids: CASSQGVSGYEQYF.

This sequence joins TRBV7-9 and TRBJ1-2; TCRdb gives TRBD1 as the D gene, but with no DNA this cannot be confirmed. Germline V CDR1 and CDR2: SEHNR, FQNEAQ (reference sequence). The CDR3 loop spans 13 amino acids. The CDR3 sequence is CASSGTDYYGYTF.

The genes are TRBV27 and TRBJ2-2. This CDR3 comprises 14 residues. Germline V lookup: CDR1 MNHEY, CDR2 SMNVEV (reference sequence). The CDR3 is CASSLSSAGGELFF.

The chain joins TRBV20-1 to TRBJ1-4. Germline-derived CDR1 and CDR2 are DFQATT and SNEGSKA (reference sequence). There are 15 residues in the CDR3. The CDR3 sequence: CSARVGLGVDEKLFF.

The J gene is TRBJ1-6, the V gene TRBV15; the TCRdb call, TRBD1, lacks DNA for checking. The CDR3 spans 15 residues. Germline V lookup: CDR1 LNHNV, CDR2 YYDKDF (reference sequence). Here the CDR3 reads CATSKGASYNSPLHF.

CDR3 protein: CASRYTGGPYEQYF. The V call is TRBV5-6, the J call TRBJ2-7. Germline CDR1 is SGHDT and CDR2 is YYEEEE. This CDR3 has 14 residues.

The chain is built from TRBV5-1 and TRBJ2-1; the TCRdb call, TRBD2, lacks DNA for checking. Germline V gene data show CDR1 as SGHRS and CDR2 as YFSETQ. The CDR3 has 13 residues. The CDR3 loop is CASTGLASVEQFF.

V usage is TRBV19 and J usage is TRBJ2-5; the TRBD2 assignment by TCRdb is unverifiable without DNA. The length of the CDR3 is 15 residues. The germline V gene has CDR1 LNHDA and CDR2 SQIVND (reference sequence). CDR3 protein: CASRPSTEKEETQYF. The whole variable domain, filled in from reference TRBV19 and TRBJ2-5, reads DGGITQSPKYLFRKEGQNVTLSCEQNLNHDAMYWYRQDPGQGLRLIYYSQIVNDFQKGDIAEGYSVSREKKESFPLTVTSAQKNPTAFYLCASRPSTEKEETQYFGPGTRLLVL.

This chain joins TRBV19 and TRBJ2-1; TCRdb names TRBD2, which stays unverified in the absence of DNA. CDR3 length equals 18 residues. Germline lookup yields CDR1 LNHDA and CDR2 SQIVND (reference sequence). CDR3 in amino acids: CASSITLRRGRGYNEQFF.

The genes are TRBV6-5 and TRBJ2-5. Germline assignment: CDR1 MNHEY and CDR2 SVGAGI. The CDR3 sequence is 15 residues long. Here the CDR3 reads CASSYRQTVQETQYF.

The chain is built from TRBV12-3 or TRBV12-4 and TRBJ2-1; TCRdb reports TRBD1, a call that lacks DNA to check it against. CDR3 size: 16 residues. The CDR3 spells CASSLEGHLRGNEQFF.

The CDR3 sequence: CASSLYPGTASNQPQHF. The rearrangement joins TRBV5-1 to TRBJ1-5; TCRdb selects TRBD1, and the lack of DNA leaves this call unchecked. The germline V gene encodes CDR1 SGHRS and CDR2 YFSETQ. The CDR3 extends over 17 amino acids.

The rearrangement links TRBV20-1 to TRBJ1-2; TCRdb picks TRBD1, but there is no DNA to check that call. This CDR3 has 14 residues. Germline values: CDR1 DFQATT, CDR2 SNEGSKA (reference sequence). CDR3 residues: CSARDFQGDYGYTF.

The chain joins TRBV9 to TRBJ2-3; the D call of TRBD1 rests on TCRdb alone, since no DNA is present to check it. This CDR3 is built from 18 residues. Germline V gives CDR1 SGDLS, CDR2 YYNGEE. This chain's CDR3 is CASSARVITSKSTDTQYF.

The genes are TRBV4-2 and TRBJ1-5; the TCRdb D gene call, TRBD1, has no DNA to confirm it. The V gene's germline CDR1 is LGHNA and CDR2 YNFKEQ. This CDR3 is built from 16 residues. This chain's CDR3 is CASSREEGQNNQPQHF.

CDR3 amino acids: CASSYPDRDRLSTDTQYF. The V call is TRBV6-5, the J call TRBJ2-3; TCRdb's D call, TRBD1, is unchecked because there is no DNA. The CDR3 contains 18 residues. The germline gives CDR1 MNHEY, CDR2 SVGAGI.

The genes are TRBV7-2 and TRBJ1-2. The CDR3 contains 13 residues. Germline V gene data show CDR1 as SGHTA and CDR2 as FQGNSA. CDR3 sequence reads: CASSLVGNQGYTF.

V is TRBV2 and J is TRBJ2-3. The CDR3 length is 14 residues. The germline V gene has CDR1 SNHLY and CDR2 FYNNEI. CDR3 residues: CASSEGRNTDTQYF. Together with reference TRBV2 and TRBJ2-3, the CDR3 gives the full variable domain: EPEVTQTPSHQVTQMGQEVILRCVPISNHLYFYWYRQILGQKVEFLVSFYNNEISEKSEIFDDQFSVERPDGSNFTLKIRSTKLEDSAMYFCASSEGRNTDTQYFGPGTRLTVL.

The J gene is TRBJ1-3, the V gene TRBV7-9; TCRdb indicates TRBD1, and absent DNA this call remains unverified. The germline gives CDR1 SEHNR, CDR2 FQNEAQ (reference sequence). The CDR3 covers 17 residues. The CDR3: CASIIPPGDRDGNTIYF.

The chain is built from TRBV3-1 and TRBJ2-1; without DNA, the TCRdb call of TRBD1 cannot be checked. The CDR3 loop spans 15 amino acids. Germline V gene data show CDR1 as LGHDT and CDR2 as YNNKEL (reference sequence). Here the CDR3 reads CASSHRGGAHNEQFF.

The CDR3 loop is CASSDLGQDNEQFF. J is TRBJ2-1 and V is TRBV6-4; the TCRdb call, TRBD1, lacks DNA for checking. CDR1 is MRHNA and CDR2 is SNTAGT in the germline V gene. This CDR3 region has 14 residues.

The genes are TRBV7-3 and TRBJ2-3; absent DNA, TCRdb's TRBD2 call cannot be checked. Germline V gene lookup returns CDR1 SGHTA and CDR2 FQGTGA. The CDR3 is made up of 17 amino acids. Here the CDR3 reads CASSLTSRTSEADTQYF.

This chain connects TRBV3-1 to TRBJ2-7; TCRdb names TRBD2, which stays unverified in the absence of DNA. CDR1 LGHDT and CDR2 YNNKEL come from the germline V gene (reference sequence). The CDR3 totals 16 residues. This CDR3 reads CASSQDGVAESYEQYF.

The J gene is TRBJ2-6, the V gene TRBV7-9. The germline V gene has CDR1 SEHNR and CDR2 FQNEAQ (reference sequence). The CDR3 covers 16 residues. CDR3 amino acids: CASSLVGISGANVLTF. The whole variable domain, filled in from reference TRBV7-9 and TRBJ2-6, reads DTGVSQNPRHKITKRGQNVTFRCDPISEHNRLYWYRQTLGQGPEFLTYFQNEAQLEKSRLLSDRFSAERPKGSFSTLEIQRTEQGDSAMYLCASSLVGISGANVLTFGAGSRLTVL.

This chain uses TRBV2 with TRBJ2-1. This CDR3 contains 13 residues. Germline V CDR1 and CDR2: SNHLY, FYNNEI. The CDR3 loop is CASCWSDYNEQFF.

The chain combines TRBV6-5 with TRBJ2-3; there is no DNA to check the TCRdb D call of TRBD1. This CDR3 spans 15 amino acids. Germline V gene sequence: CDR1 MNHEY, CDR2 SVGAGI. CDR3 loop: CASSYEEGGTDTQYF.

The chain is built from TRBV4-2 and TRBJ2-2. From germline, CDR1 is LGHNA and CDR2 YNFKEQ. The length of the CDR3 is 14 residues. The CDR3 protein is CASSLKVNTGELFF.